This TCR beta chain was retrieved from a study of radiotherapy plus CTLA-4 blockade in lung cancer. About the study: The study recorded objective responses in approximately 19% of patients and disease control in 31%.

People whose metastatic non-small-cell lung cancer was chemo-refractory got focal radiation along with CTLA-4 blockade by ipilimumab. Using immunoSEQ multiplex PCR, the repertoire was profiled, and TCRdb retains in-frame clones only, with some absent. The profile shows 45,000 to 55,000 clones, approximately 76% of them singletons. General study results and limits: Once radiotherapy plus ipilimumab had been given, TCR clones derived from tumor expanded in blood.

On this clone: Its antigen is unknown.

CDR1 and CDR2 (germline): SGDLS, YYNGEE. The CDR3 totals 16 residues. V was trimmed by 4 bases and J by 1 base, leaving 16 bases between them. The sequence was obtained from a human donor with non-small cell lung cancer who had stable disease on radiotherapy plus ipilimumab. The rearrangement joins TRBV9 to TRBJ2-3, with D maybe TRBD2 (6 bases). The source material was peripheral blood, sampled from a patient treated with radiotherapy plus ipilimumab. CDR3 protein: CASSTEGRTRTDTQYF. CDR3 nucleotide sequence: TGTGCCAGCAGCACAGAGGGGAGGACGCGCACAGATACGCAGTATTTT.